The present T cell receptor (beta chain) was sequenced within a study of vaccination and CD4 T cells after COVID-19. Treatment specified: approximately nine-day PBMC culture with coronavirus spike peptide pools or control peptides (ViraFEST assay). Via ViraFEST, peptide pools expanded antigen-specific T cells before TCR sequencing. V lost 0 bases and J 5 bases, leaving 16 bases between the germline ends. The germline gives CDR1 SGHNT, CDR2 YENEEA. This CDR3 has 16 amino acids. Overall study results and limits: Spike mono-reactivity held for 304 of 307 vaccine-specific clones in convalescent patients.

The Oncomine TCR Beta short-read assay was applied to DNA of cultured CD4+ T cells. In TCRdb, the PCR reads were re-called with MiXCR into one record per CDR3 protein. The repertoire holds 7,000 or so distinct CDR3 sequences, with 70% to 80% as singletons. This clonotype was counted only a few times. Its matching antigen is unknown. The genes are TRBV11-3 and TRBJ1-1; no reliable D call. This receptor was obtained from a human donor who had recovered from COVID-19. The sequenced material came from CD4+ T cells from blood, cultured in vitro. CDR3 bases: TGTGCCAGCAGCTTAGAGTTCCGAGACGGAGAAACTGAAGCTTTCTTT. The encoded protein is CASSLEFRDGETEAFF.